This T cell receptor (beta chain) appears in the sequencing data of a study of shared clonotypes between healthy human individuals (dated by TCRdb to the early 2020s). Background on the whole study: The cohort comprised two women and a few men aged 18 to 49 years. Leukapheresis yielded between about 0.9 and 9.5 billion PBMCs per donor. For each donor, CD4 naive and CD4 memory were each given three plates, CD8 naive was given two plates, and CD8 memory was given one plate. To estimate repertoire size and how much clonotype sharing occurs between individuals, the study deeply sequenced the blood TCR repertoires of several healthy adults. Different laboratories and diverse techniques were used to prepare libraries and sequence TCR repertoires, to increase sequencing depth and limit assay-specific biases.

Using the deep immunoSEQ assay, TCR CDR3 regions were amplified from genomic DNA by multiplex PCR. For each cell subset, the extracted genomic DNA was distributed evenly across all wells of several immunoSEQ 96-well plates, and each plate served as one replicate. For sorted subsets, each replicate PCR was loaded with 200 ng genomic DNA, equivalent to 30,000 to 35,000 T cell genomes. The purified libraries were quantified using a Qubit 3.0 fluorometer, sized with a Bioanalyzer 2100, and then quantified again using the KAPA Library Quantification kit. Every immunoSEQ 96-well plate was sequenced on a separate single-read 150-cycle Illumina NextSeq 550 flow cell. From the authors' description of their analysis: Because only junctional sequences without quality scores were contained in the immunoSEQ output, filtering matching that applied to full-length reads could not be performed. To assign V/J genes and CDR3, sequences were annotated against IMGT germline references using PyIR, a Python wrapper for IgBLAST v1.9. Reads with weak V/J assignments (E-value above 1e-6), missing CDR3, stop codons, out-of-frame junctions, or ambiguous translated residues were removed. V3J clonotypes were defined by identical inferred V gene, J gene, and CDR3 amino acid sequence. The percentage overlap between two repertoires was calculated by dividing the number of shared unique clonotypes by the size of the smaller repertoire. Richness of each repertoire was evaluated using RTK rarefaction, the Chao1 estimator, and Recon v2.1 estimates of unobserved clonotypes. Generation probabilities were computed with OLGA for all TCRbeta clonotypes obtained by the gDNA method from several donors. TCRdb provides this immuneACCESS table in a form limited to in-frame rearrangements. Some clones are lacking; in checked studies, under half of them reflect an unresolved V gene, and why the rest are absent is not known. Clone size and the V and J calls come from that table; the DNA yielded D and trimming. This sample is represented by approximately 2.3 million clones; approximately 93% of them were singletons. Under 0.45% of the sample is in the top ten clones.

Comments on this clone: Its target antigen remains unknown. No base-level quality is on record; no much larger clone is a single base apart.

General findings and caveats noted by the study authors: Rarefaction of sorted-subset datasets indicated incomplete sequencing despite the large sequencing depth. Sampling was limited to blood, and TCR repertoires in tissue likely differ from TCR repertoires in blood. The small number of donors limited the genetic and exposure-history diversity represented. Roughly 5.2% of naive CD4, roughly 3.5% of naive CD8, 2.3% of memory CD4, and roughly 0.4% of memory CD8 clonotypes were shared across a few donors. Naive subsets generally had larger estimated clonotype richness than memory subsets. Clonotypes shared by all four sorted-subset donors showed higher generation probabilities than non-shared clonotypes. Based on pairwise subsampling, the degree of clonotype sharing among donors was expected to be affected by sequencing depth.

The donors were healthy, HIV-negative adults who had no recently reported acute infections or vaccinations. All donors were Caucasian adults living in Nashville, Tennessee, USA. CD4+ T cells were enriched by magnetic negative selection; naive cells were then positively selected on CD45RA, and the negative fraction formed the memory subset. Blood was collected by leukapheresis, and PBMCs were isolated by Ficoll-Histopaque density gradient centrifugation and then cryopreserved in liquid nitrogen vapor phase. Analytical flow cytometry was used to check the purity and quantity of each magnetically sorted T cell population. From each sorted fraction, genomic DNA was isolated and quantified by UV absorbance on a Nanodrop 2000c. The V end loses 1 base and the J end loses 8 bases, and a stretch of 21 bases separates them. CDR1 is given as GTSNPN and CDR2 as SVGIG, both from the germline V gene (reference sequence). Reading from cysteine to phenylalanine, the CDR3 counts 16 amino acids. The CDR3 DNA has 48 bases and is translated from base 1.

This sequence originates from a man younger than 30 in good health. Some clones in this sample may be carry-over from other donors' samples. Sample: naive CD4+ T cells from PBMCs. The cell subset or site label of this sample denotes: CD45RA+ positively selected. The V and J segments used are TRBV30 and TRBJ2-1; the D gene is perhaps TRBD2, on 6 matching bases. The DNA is TGTGCCTGGAGTGGTCCAGGAGGCGGGATCTCGGATGAGCAGTTCTTC. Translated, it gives CAWSGPGGGISDEQFF.